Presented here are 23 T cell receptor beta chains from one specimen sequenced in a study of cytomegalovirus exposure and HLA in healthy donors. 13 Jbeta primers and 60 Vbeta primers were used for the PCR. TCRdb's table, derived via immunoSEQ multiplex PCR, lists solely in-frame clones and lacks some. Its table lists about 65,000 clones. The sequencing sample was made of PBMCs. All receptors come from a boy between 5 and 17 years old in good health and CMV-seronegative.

CDR3 sequence reads: CASSLVSSGNTIYF. The CDR3 nucleotides are TGTGCCAGCAGCTTGGTCAGCTCTGGAAACACCATATATTTT. This chain connects TRBV5-6 to TRBJ1-3; D is ambiguous. CDR3 length equals 14 residues. Trimming took 0 bases from V and 0 from J, leaving 4 bases between them. Looked up from germline, CDR1 is SGHDT and CDR2 is YYEEEE.

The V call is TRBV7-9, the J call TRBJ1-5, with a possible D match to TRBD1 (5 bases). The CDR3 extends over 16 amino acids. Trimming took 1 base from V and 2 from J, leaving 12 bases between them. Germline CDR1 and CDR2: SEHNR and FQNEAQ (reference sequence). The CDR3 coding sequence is TGTGCCAGCAGCTTAGGTTCGGGGGGAGGCAATCAGCCCCAGCATTTT. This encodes CASSLGSGGGNQPQHF. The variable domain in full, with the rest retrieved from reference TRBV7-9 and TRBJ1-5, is DTGVSQNPRHKITKRGQNVTFRCDPISEHNRLYWYRQTLGQGPEFLTYFQNEAQLEKSRLLSDRFSAERPKGSFSTLEIQRTEQGDSAMYLCASSLGSGGGNQPQHFGDGTRLSIL.

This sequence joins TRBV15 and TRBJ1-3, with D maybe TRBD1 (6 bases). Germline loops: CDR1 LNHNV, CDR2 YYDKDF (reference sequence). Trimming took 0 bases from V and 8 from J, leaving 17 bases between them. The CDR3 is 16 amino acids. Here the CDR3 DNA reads TGTGCCACCAGCAGAGATAAGGGGGGGAAGAGGGACACCATATATTTT. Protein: CATSRDKGGKRDTIYF. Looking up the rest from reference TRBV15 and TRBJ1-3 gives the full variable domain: DAMVIQNPRYQVTQFGKPVTLSCSQTLNHNVMYWYQQKSSQAPKLLFHYYDKDFNNEADTPDNFQSRRPNTSFCFLDIRSPGLGDTAMYLCATSRDKGGKRDTIYFGEGSWLTVV.

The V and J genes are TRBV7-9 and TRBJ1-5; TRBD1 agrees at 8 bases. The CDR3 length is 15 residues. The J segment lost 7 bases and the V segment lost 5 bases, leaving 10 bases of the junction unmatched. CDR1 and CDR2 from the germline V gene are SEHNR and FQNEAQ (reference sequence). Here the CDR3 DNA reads TGTGCCAGCAGCCACGGGACAGGAGTGAACCAGCCCCAGCATTTT. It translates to CASSHGTGVNQPQHF.

Here the CDR3 DNA reads TGTGCCAGCAGTGAATACCGACTAGCGGGGTACAATGAGCAGTTCTTC. It translates to CASSEYRLAGYNEQFF. The chain couples TRBV6-1 to TRBJ2-1; 11 bases are a match to TRBD2. CDR1 is MNHNS and CDR2 is SASEGT in the germline V gene. The J segment lost 4 bases and the V segment lost 2 bases, leaving 4 bases of the junction unmatched. There are 16 residues in the CDR3.

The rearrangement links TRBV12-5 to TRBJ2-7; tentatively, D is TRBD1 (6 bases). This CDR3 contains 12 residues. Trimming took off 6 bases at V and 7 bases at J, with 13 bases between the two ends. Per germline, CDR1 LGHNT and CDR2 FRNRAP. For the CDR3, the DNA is TGTGCTAGTGGCTTCCCTACAGGGGAGCAGTACTTC. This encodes CASGFPTGEQYF. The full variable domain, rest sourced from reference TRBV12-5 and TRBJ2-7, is DARVTQTPRHKVTEMGQEVTMRCQPILGHNTVFWYRQTMMQGLELLAYFRNRAPLDDSGMPKDRFSAEMPDATLATLKIQPSEPRDSAVYFCASGFPTGEQYFGPGTRLTVT.

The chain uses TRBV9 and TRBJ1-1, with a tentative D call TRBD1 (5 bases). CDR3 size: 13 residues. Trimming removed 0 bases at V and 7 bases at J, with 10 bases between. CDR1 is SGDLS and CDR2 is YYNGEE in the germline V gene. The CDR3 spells CASSVAQGGEAFF. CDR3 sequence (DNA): TGTGCCAGCAGCGTAGCTCAGGGCGGTGAAGCTTTCTTT.

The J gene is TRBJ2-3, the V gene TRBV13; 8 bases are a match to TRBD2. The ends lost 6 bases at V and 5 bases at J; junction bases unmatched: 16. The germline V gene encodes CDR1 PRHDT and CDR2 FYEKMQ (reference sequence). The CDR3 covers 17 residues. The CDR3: CASRQDGRGEWGDTQYF. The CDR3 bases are TGTGCCAGCAGACAAGATGGGCGGGGGGAATGGGGAGATACGCAGTATTTT.

The CDR3 nucleotides are TGTGCCAGCTCCCTCTCTAGCGGGGCCCAAGAGACCCAGTACTTC. Residues: CASSLSSGAQETQYF. This rearrangement joins TRBV18 to TRBJ2-5, with 9 bases matching TRBD2. V shed 6 bases and J 1 base; nucleotides not matched to a gene: 6. Germline lookup yields CDR1 KGHSH and CDR2 LQKENI. This CDR3 has 15 amino acids.

The CDR3 reads CASSIGQGFYEQYF. In DNA, the CDR3 is TGTGCCAGTAGTATAGGACAGGGGTTCTACGAGCAGTACTTC. The chain has TRBV19 and TRBJ2-7; 8 bases fit TRBD1. The CDR3 covers 14 residues. Trimming removed 1 base from V and 3 bases from J; junction bases left unmatched: 2. Germline values: CDR1 LNHDA, CDR2 SQIVND (reference sequence).

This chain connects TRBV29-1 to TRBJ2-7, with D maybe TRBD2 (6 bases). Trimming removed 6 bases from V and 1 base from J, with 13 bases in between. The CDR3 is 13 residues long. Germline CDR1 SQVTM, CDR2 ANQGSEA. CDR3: CSVRAGNSYEQYF. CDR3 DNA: TGCAGCGTCCGTGCGGGAAATTCCTACGAGCAGTACTTC.

The CDR3 DNA follows: TGTGCCAGCACGCAGGGGATGACAAATTCACCCCTCCACTTT. Residues: CASTQGMTNSPLHF. The V gene is TRBV27, the J gene TRBJ1-6, with D perhaps TRBD1 (6 bases). Trimming left V 7 bases short and J 7 bases short, with 14 bases between. The CDR3 is 14 residues long. Germline CDR1 reads MNHEY; CDR2 reads SMNVEV (reference sequence).

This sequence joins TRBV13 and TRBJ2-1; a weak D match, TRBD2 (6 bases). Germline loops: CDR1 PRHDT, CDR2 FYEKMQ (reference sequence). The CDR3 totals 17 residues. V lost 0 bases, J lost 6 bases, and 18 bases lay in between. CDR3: CASSLGGGEALRNEQFF. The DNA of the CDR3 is TGTGCCAGCAGCTTAGGAGGCGGGGAGGCGTTGCGCAATGAGCAGTTCTTC.

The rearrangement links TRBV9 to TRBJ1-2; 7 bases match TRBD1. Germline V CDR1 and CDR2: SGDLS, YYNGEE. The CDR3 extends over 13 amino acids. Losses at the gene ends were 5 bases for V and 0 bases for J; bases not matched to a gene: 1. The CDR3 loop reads CASSDRANYGYTF. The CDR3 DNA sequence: TGTGCCAGCAGTGACAGGGCTAACTATGGCTACACCTTC. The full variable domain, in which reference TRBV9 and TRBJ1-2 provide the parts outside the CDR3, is DSGVTQTPKHLITATGQRVTLRCSPRSGDLSVYWYQQSLDQGLQFLIQYYNGEERAKGNILERFSAQQFPDLHSELNLSSLELGDSALYFCASSDRANYGYTFGSGTRLTVV.

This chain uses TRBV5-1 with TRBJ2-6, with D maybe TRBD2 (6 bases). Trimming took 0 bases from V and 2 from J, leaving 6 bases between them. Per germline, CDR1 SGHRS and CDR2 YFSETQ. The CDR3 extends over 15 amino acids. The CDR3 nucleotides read TGCGCCAGCAGCTTGGGCGGGGCTGGGGCCAACGTCCTGACTTTC. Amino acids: CASSLGGAGANVLTF.

The CDR3 loop is CAWSRDSNTEAFF. CDR3 coding DNA: TGTGCCTGGAGTCGGGACAGCAACACTGAAGCTTTCTTT. The chain carries TRBV30 and TRBJ1-1, with 7 positions matching TRBD1. Losses at the gene ends were 2 bases for V and 2 bases for J; bases not matched to a gene: 2. The CDR3 is 13 residues long. CDR1 and CDR2 (germline): GTSNPN, SVGIG (reference sequence).

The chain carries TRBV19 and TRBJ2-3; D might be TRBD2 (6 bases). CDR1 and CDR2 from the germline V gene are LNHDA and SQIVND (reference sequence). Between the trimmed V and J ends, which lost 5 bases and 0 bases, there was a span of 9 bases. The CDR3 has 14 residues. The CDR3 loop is CASSGDSSTDTQYF. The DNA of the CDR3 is TGTGCCAGTAGTGGGGACTCTAGCACAGATACGCAGTATTTT.

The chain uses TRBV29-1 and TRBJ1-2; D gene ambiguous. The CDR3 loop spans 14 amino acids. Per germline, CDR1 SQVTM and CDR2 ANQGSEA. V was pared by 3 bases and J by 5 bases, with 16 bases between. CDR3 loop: CSVDLSEDFYGYTF. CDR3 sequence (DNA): TGCAGCGTTGACCTAAGCGAGGACTTTTATGGCTACACCTTC.

CDR3 sequence (DNA): TGTGCCAGCAGCCAAGGGCCCGGGGTAGCGAGGGAGCAGTACTTC. Translating it yields CASSQGPGVAREQYF. J is TRBJ2-7 and V is TRBV4-2, with D possibly TRBD2 on 5 matching bases. V was cut by 1 base and J by 7 bases, with 17 bases left in between. There are 15 residues in the CDR3. From germline, CDR1 is LGHNA and CDR2 YNFKEQ.

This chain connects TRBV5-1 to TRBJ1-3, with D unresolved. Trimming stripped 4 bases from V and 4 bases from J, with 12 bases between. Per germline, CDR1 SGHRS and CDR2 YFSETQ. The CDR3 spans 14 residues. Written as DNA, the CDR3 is TGCGCCAGCAGCCCGGGTGGCACCGGAAACACCATATATTTT. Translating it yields CASSPGGTGNTIYF.

In DNA, the CDR3 is TGTGCCAGCAGTTCAGGGGCCGGAAACACCATATATTTT. The encoded protein is CASSSGAGNTIYF. The chain couples TRBV6-5 to TRBJ1-3; D is perhaps TRBD1 (6 bases). Germline CDR1 is MNHEY and CDR2 is SVGAGI. V lost 4 bases to trimming and J lost 4 bases, with 8 bases between them. CDR3 length: 13 residues.

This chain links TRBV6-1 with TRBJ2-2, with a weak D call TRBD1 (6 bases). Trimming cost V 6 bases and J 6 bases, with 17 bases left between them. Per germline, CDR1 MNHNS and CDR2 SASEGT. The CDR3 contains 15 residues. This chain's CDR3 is CASRQNPGVPGELFF. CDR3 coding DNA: TGTGCCAGCAGGCAAAATCCAGGGGTTCCCGGGGAGCTGTTTTTT.

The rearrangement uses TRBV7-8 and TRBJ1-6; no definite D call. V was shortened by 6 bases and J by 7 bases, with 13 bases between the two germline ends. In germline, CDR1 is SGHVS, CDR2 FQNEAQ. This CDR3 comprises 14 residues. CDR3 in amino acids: CASSYRERNSPLHF. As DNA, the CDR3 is TGTGCCAGCAGTTACCGGGAACGGAATTCACCCCTCCACTTT.